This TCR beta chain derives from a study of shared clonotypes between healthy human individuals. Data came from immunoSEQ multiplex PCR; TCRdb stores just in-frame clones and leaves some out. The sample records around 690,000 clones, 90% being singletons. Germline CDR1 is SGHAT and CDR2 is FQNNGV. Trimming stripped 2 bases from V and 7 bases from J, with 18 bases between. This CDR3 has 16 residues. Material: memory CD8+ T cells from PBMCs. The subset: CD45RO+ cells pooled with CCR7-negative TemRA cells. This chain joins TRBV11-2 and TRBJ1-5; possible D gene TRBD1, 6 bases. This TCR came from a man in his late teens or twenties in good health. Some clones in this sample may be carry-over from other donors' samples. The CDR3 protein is CASSLNVGPGAQPQHF. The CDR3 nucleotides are TGTGCCAGCAGCTTAAATGTAGGGCCAGGGGCGCAGCCCCAGCATTTT.